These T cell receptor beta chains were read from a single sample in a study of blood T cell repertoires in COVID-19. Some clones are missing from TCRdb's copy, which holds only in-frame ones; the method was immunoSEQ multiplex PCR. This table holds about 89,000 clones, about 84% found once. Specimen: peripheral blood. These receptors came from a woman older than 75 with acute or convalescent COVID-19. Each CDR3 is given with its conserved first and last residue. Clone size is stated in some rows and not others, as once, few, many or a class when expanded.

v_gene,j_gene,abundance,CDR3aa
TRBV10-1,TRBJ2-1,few,CASSGQGSRSVNEQFF
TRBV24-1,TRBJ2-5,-,CATRPGGGETQYF
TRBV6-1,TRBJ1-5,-,CASSEAEGLENQPQHF
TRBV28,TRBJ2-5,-,CASSYRGGLRETQYF
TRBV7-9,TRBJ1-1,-,CATELQGLNTEAFF
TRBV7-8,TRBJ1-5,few,CASSPSRGDQPQHF
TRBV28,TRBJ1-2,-,CASRLTGGGNYGYTF
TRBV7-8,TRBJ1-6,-,CASSTGQGPYSPLHF
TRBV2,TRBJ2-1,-,CASRAWTSGGEGEQFF
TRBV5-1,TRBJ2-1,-,CASSLSVGQGANEQFF
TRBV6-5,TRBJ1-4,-,CASSLGTGKDEKLFF
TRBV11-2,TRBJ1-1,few,CASSLRGGDAFF
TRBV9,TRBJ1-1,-,CASSPHLTGVDLGSEAFF
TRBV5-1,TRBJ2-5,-,CASSPGTGPQETQYF
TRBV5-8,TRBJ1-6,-,CASSLTRDTRSPLHF
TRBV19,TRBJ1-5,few,CASSIVEINQPQHF
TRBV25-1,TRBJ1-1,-,CASTRGVLNTEEAFF
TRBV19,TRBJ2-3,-,CASSISRTGGTDTQYF
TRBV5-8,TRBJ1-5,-,CASSLATTSHNQPQHF
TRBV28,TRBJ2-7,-,CASSFPVVGLAGGIEREQYF
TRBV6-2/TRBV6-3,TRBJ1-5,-,CASSPNRGNSNQPQHF
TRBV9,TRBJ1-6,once,CASSVGSGQGGSPLHF
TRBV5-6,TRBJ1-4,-,CASSSIQGASNEKLFF
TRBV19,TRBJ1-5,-,CASGQGESQHF
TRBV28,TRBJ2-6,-,CASSRHAAGANVLTF
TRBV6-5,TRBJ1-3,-,CASSSARQGPGNTIYF
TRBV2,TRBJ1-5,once,CASSGGESNQPQHF
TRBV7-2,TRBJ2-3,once,CASSLQGNSGDTQYF
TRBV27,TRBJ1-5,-,CASSLGGTGPQHF
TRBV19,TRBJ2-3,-,CASSIRRQGASTDTQYF
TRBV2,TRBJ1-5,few,CASSAGVSNQPQHF
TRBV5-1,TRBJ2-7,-,CASSFDRVYEQYF
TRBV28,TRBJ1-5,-,CASSLVGGRQPQHF
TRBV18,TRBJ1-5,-,CASSLGVQGNQPQHF
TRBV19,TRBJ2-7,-,CASSIPPGGTGGYEQYF
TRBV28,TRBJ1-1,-,CASSPAGAGMNTEAFF
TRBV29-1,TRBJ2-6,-,CSVWASTSGANVLTF
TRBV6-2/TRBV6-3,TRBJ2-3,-,CASSNPQGGGTDTQYF
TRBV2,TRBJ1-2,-,CASNSNPGQGYTF
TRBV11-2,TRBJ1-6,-,CASSLQGSSPLHF
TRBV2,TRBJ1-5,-,CASRAQTGGNQPQHF
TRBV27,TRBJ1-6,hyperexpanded,CASAPTQGSPLHF
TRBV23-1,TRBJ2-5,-,CASLYWDYPQETQYF
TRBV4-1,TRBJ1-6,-,CASSQAVNSPLHF
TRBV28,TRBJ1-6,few,CASSTGGFGGSPLHF
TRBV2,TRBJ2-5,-,CASSRTGRQETQYF
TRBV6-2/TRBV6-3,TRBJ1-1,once,CASSDRQGRTEAFF
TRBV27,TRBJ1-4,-,CASNRQGGEKLFF
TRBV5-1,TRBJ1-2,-,CASSSDRDYGYTF
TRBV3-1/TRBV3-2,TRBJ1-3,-,CASGVGLGNTIYF
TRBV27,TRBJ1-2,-,CASSQKGGYGYTF
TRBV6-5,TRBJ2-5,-,CASWRGRVGETQYF
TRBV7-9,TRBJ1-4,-,CASSPTGVTEKLFF
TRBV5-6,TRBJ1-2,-,CASSLITGPLSGGYTF
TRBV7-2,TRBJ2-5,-,CASSLEAGPSYF